The rows below give T cell receptor beta chains drawn from one sample of a study of T cell responses to AZD1222 COVID-19 vaccine. TCRdb's copy holds only in-frame clones and misses some; the assay was immunoSEQ multiplex PCR. This repertoire shows under 140,000 clones, roughly 90% found once; its top ten account for 2% to 2.5%. Sequencing used peripheral blood, obtained 28 days after the second AZD1222 dose. These receptors were obtained from an adult who received the AZD1222 COVID-19 vaccine. CDR3s include the opening cysteine and the closing phenylalanine or tryptophan. The order of the fields is clone size, D gene, J gene, V gene, CDR3 protein, CDR3 DNA. A D gene is named only where the DNA matches it firmly. Size is stated for part of the rows, as once, few or many counts, or as a class when the clone is expanded.

NA | NA | TRBJ1-1 | TRBV4-2 | CASRPFAGTENTEAFF | TGTGCCAGCAGGCCCTTTGCCGGGACGGAGAACACTGAAGCTTTCTTT
NA | NA | TRBJ1-2 | TRBV19 | CASSLGQRDYGYTF | TGTGCCAGTAGTCTGGGACAACGAGACTATGGCTACACCTTC
few | NA | TRBJ1-2 | TRBV7-3 | CASSRPPSGGYTF | TGTGCCAGCAGCCGCCCTCCATCGGGTGGCTACACCTTC
NA | NA | TRBJ1-5 | TRBV2 | CASRPGGAYSNQPQHF | TGTGCCAGCAGACCAGGCGGGGCCTATAGCAATCAGCCCCAGCATTTT
NA | TRBD2 | TRBJ2-1 | TRBV9 | CASSIRLAGHNEQFF | TGTGCCAGCAGCATAAGACTAGCGGGCCACAATGAGCAGTTCTTC
NA | NA | TRBJ2-2 | TRBV6-2/TRBV6-3 | CASSLRNTGELFF | TGTGCCAGCAGTTTAAGGAACACCGGGGAGCTGTTTTTT
NA | NA | TRBJ2-7 | TRBV3-1/TRBV3-2 | CASSRAMGGPLDYYEQYF | TGTGCCAGCAGCCGAGCTATGGGGGGGCCCCTTGACTACTACGAGCAGTACTTC
NA | NA | TRBJ1-3 | TRBV19 | CATNQDSSGNTIYF | TGTGCCACCAACCAGGACAGTTCTGGAAACACCATATATTTT
once | TRBD2 | TRBJ2-7 | TRBV24-1 | CATSDSGTRNLYEQYF | TGTGCCACCAGTGACTCCGGGACTAGAAATCTGTATGAGCAGTACTTC
NA | TRBD1 | TRBJ1-2 | TRBV6-2/TRBV6-3 | CASSYPQTGGGGYTF | TGTGCCAGCAGTTACCCGCAGACAGGGGGCGGGGGCTACACCTTC
NA | TRBD2 | TRBJ2-5 | TRBV5-1 | CASSLSGGGAKTQYF | TGCGCCAGCAGCTTGAGTGGCGGGGGGGCGAAGACCCAGTACTTC
NA | NA | TRBJ1-2 | TRBV12-3/TRBV12-4 | CASSLNYGYTF | TGTGCCAGCAGTTTGAACTATGGCTACACCTTC
NA | TRBD2 | TRBJ2-5 | TRBV7-7 | CASSNPSGVMKTQYF | TGTGCTAGCAGCAACCCGAGCGGGGTAATGAAGACCCAGTACTTC
NA | NA | TRBJ1-4 | TRBV6-1 | CASSDQRGAPNEKLFF | TGTGCCAGCAGTGACCAACGGGGCGCCCCTAATGAAAAACTGTTTTTT
NA | NA | TRBJ2-7 | TRBV7-9 | CASSLKAGADHEQYF | TGTGCCAGCAGCTTAAAAGCTGGGGCGGACCACGAGCAGTACTTC
few | NA | TRBJ1-4 | TRBV28 | CAGRRDPNEKLFF | TGTGCCGGACGCCGGGACCCTAATGAAAAACTGTTTTTT
NA | NA | TRBJ1-1 | TRBV28 | CASSRQTRTAFF | TGTGCCAGCAGTCGGCAGACCAGGACAGCTTTCTTT
NA | NA | TRBJ1-6 | TRBV5-8 | CASSFTGRPPFNSPLHF | TGTGCCAGCAGCTTTACAGGGAGACCACCCTTTAATTCACCCCTCCACTTT
NA | NA | TRBJ2-3 | TRBV5-1 | CASTLWGASTDTQYF | TGCGCCAGCACCCTCTGGGGGGCTAGCACAGATACGCAGTATTTT
NA | TRBD2 | TRBJ2-5 | TRBV7-6 | CASSRPGTSGGPWETQYF | TGTGCCAGCAGCCGTCCCGGGACTAGCGGGGGGCCATGGGAGACCCAGTACTTC
NA | NA | TRBJ2-3 | TRBV4-2 | CASSQESTDTQYF | TGTGCCAGCAGCCAAGAAAGCACAGATACGCAGTATTTT
once | TRBD1 | TRBJ2-2 | TRBV19 | CASSITGGTGELFF | TGTGCCAGTAGTATCACAGGGGGCACCGGGGAGCTGTTTTTT
NA | TRBD1 | TRBJ1-4 | TRBV7-8 | CASSAGGQGWEKLFF | TGTGCCAGCAGCGCAGGGGGACAGGGTTGGGAAAAACTGTTTTTT
once | TRBD1 | TRBJ2-7 | TRBV7-2 | CASSVRDSSYEQYF | TGTGCCAGCAGCGTCCGGGACAGCTCCTACGAGCAGTACTTC
once | NA | TRBJ1-2 | TRBV5-4 | CASSLEGIGYTF | TGTGCCAGCAGCTTGGAAGGGATAGGCTACACCTTC
NA | NA | TRBJ1-2 | TRBV19 | CASMPPLDLYGYTF | TGTGCCAGTATGCCCCCACTAGACCTCTATGGCTACACCTTC
NA | TRBD1 | TRBJ1-6 | TRBV6-5 | CASRETGNSPLHF | TGTGCCAGCAGAGAGACAGGGAATTCACCCCTCCACTTT
NA | NA | TRBJ2-2 | TRBV15 | CATSRDPGVTGELFF | TGTGCCACCAGCAGAGATCCGGGGGTGACCGGGGAGCTGTTTTTT
once | NA | TRBJ2-3 | TRBV7-6 | CASSPILDREGDTQYF | TGTGCCAGCAGCCCGATCTTGGACAGGGAGGGAGATACGCAGTATTTT
once | NA | TRBJ2-7 | TRBV10-2 | CASRQGTYEQYF | TGCGCCAGCCGGCAGGGGACCTACGAGCAGTACTTC
NA | TRBD1 | TRBJ2-1 | TRBV5-1 | CASSPGDSPRNEQFF | TGCGCCAGCAGCCCCGGGGACAGCCCTCGCAATGAGCAGTTCTTC
once | NA | TRBJ1-5 | TRBV6-5 | CASRSGTSGNQPQHF | TGTGCCAGCAGATCAGGGACGTCAGGCAATCAGCCCCAGCATTTT
NA | TRBD1 | TRBJ1-1 | TRBV5-4 | CASRPGQGMNTEAFF | TGTGCCAGCAGACCTGGACAGGGGATGAACACTGAAGCTTTCTTT
NA | NA | TRBJ1-2 | TRBV5-6 | CASSALRLYGYTF | TGTGCCAGCAGCGCCCTGCGACTCTATGGCTACACCTTC
once | NA | TRBJ1-5 | TRBV27 | CASSPWSGGGQPQHF | TGTGCCAGCAGTCCTTGGTCGGGGGGAGGGCAGCCCCAGCATTTT